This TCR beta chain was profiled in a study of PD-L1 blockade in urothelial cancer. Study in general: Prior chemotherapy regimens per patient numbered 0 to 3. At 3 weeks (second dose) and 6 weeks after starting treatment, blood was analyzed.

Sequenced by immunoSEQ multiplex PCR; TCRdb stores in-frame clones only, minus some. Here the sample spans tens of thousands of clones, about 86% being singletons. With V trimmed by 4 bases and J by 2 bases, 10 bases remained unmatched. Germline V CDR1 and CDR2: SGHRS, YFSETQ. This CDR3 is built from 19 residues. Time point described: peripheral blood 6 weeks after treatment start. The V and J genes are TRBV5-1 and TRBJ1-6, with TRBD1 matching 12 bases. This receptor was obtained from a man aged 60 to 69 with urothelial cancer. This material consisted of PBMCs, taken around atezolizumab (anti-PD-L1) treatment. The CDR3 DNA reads TGCGCCAGCAGCCTAGGGACAGGGGGCGCGTTAACCTATAATTCACCCCTCCACTTT. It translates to CASSLGTGGALTYNSPLHF.